These 15 T cell receptor beta chains were sequenced from one sample in a study of cytomegalovirus exposure and HLA in healthy donors (dated by TCRdb to the late 2010s). Receptor amplification or capture employed the immunoSEQ multiplex PCR assay. Not all clones reach the TCRdb copy of this immuneACCESS table, which keeps in-frame sequences only. Checked studies attribute under half of the gap to unresolved V genes and leave the rest unexplained. This sample has 150,000 to 200,000 clones in its table, and approximately 88% of those were observed once. Roughly 10% of the sample is in the top ten clones. The specimen was PBMCs. The origin of the receptors is a man between 25 and 39 years old in good health and CMV-seropositive.

The gene calls are TRBV7-2 and TRBJ1-2, with 7 bases that match TRBD1. Germline loops: CDR1 SGHTA, CDR2 FQGNSA. The length of the CDR3 is 15 residues. Trimming at V came to 5 bases and at J to 14 bases, leaving 20 bases not matched to a gene. CDR3: CASSAWPGQLEARTF. CDR3 nucleotides: TGTGCCAGCAGCGCCTGGCCGGGACAGCTGGAAGCTAGGACCTTC.

The CDR3 region has the DNA TGTGCCAGCAGTGGGGGGGGATTCACACAAGAGACCCAGTACTTC. Amino acid sequence: CASSGGGFTQETQYF. The chain carries TRBV6-5 and TRBJ2-5; TRBD2 agrees at 7 bases. V was clipped by 5 bases and J by 2 bases; unmatched bases: 8. Germline V gene lookup returns CDR1 MNHEY and CDR2 SVGAGI. CDR3 length equals 15 residues.

This clone was counted between two and nine times. This chain uses TRBV5-1 with TRBJ1-2, with TRBD1 identical over 7 bases. The V gene's germline CDR1 is SGHRS and CDR2 YFSETQ. With V trimmed by 4 bases and J by 2 bases, 5 bases remained unmatched. CDR3 length: 14 residues. The CDR3 coding sequence is TGCGCCAGCAGCCCCCCGGGACAGAACTATGGCTACACCTTC. Its protein product is CASSPPGQNYGYTF.

The chain has TRBV6-6 and TRBJ1-1; the match to TRBD1 covers 8 bases. Losses at the gene ends were 7 bases for V and 9 bases for J; bases not matched to a gene: 16. Germline assignment: CDR1 MNHNY and CDR2 SVGAGI (reference sequence). The CDR3 has 15 residues. CDR3 residues: CASNWVDRVGGKAFF. The DNA for the CDR3 is TGTGCCAGCAACTGGGTGGACAGGGTGGGGGGAAAAGCTTTCTTT.

The J gene is TRBJ1-2, the V gene TRBV28; 10 bases line up with TRBD1. The CDR3 sequence is 14 residues long. The V segment lost 2 bases and the J segment 4 bases; nucleotides outside the gene matches: 1. Germline CDR1 is MDHEN and CDR2 is SYDVKM. The CDR3 reads CASSLGQGVYGYTF. Here the CDR3 DNA reads TGTGCCAGCAGTTTAGGACAGGGGGTCTATGGCTACACCTTC.

The chain recombines TRBV30 with TRBJ1-6; D unresolved. Trimming removed 0 bases from V and 5 bases from J, with 17 bases in between. This CDR3 is 17 amino acids long. CDR1 is GTSNPN, CDR2 SVGIG, per germline (reference sequence). The CDR3 loop is CAWSVTPFGMNNSPLHF. CDR3 nucleotide sequence: TGTGCCTGGAGTGTAACCCCATTCGGGATGAATAATTCACCCCTCCACTTT.

The genes are TRBV29-1 and TRBJ2-3; the match to TRBD2 covers 8 bases. Germline lookup yields CDR1 SQVTM and CDR2 ANQGSEA. The CDR3 extends over 14 amino acids. Trimming cost V 8 bases and J 6 bases; bases outside gene matches: 13. The CDR3 reads CSSTGGGPPDTQYF. The CDR3 DNA is TGCAGCTCCACCGGGGGGGGCCCCCCGGATACGCAGTATTTT.

The genes are TRBV4-2 and TRBJ1-5; a possible D gene is TRBD1 (5 bases). This CDR3 spans 16 amino acids. V was pared by 1 base and J by 5 bases, with 15 bases between. Germline-derived CDR1 and CDR2 are LGHNA and YNFKEQ. CDR3 DNA sequence: TGTGCCAGCAGCCAAGGGATGGGGCAGAAGTATCAGCCCCAGCATTTT. It specifies CASSQGMGQKYQPQHF.

This chain connects TRBV7-2 to TRBJ1-2; weak D call: TRBD1 (6 bases). The CDR3 has 15 amino acids. The V and J ends lost 3 bases and 2 bases respectively, with 13 bases between them. Looked up from germline, CDR1 is SGHTA and CDR2 is FQGNSA. This CDR3 is CASSFYQGTNYGYTF. The CDR3 nucleotides are TGTGCCAGCAGCTTCTACCAGGGGACCAACTATGGCTACACCTTC.

This chain uses TRBV5-1 with TRBJ2-7; 8 bases fit TRBD1. CDR1 is SGHRS and CDR2 is YFSETQ in the germline V gene. This CDR3 is 14 amino acids long. V lost 4 bases, J lost 6 bases, and 9 bases stayed unmatched. The CDR3: CASSPTGQGGEQYF. As DNA, the CDR3 is TGCGCCAGCAGCCCTACAGGACAGGGTGGCGAGCAGTACTTC.

The gene calls are TRBV4-2 and TRBJ1-5; a possible D gene is TRBD1 (6 bases). The CDR3 is 14 amino acids. The V gene lost 1 base and the J gene lost 7 bases, with 11 bases spanning the gap. Germline V gene lookup returns CDR1 LGHNA and CDR2 YNFKEQ. Here the CDR3 reads CASSQGSGGQPQHF. The CDR3 bases are TGTGCCAGCAGCCAAGGGAGCGGGGGCCAGCCCCAGCATTTT.

The chain carries TRBV6-5 and TRBJ2-1; 11 nucleotides line up with TRBD2. In germline, CDR1 is MNHEY, CDR2 SVGAGI. Germline trimming cut 5 bases from V and 6 bases from J; bases unmatched to any gene: 6. The length of the CDR3 is 15 residues. The chain's CDR3 is CASSSSGRASNEQFF. The CDR3, as DNA: TGTGCCAGCAGTAGTAGCGGGAGGGCCTCCAATGAGCAGTTCTTC.

The rearrangement uses TRBV9 and TRBJ2-1, with TRBD2 identical over 8 bases. J gave up 3 bases and V 5 bases, and 10 bases lay outside the gene matches. Germline V gives CDR1 SGDLS, CDR2 YYNGEE. The CDR3 is 16 amino acids. In DNA, the CDR3 is TGTGCCAGCAGGGGGGGTTCGAGCGGGAGCTACAATGAGCAGTTCTTC. This translates into CASRGGSSGSYNEQFF.

The chain uses TRBV6-5 and TRBJ2-5, with TRBD1 as a possible D gene (6 bases). Germline V gives CDR1 MNHEY, CDR2 SVGAGI. V lost 8 bases and J 2 bases, leaving 12 bases between the germline ends. The CDR3 length is 13 residues. For the CDR3, the DNA is TGTGCCAGCCGCTGGACAGCACAAGAGACCCAGTACTTC. It specifies CASRWTAQETQYF.

The rearrangement joins TRBV4-3 to TRBJ2-3; 8 nucleotides line up with TRBD2. From germline, CDR1 is LGHNA and CDR2 YSLEER. The V gene end was trimmed by 0 bases and the J gene end by 2 bases; junction bases not matched to a gene: 10. The CDR3 consists of 18 residues. The CDR3 protein is CASSQDLASGSLTDTQYF. CDR3 sequence (DNA): TGCGCCAGCAGCCAAGATTTGGCTAGCGGGTCGCTCACAGATACGCAGTATTTT.